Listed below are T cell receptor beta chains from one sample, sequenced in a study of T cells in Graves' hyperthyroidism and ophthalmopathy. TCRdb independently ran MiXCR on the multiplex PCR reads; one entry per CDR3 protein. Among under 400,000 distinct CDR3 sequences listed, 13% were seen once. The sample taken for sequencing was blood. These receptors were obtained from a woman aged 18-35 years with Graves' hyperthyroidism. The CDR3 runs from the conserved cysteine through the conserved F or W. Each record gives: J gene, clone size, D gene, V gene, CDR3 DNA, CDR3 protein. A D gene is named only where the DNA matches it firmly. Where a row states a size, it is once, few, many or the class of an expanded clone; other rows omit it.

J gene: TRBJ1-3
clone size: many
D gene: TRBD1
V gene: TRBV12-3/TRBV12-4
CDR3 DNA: TGTGCCAGCAGTCCGGGACAGGGGGGACTCTCTGGAAACACCATATATTTT
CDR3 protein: CASSPGQGGLSGNTIYF

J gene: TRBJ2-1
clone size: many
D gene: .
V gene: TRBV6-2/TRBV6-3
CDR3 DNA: TGTGCCAGCAGTTTACAGGGACCCCCCTACAATGAGCAGTTCTTC
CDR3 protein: CASSLQGPPYNEQFF

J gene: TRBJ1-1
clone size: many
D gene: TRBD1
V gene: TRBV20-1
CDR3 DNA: TGCAGTGCTACCCGGGACAGGAACACTGAAGCTTTCTTT
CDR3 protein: CSATRDRNTEAFF

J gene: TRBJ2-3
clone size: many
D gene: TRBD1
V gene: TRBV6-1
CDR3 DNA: TGTGCCAGCAGTGAAGCCCCGGACAGGTTCACAGATACGCAGTATTTT
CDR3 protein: CASSEAPDRFTDTQYF

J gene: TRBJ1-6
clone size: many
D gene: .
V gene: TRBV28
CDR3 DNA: TGTGCCAGCACCCGCTTCAGGGGAGTAAATTCACCCCTCCACTTT
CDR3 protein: CASTRFRGVNSPLHF

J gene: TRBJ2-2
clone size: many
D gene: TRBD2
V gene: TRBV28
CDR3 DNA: TGTGCCAGCAGGAACTGGAGCGGGAGGAACACCGGGGAGCTGTTTTTT
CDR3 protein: CASRNWSGRNTGELFF

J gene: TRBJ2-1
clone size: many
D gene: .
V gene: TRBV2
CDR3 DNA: TGTGCCAGCAGTGCCCAGGAGGTCACGTTAGGTGAGCAGTTCTTC
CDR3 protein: CASSAQEVTLGEQFF

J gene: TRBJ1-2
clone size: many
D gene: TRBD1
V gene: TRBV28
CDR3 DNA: TGTGCCAGCAGTTCTCCGACAGGGGTGGGTTCTTCCTATGGCTACACCTTC
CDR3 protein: CASSSPTGVGSSYGYTF

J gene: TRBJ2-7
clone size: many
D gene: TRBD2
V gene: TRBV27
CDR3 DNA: TGTGCCAGCAGCCCGGGACTAGCTGTTTACGAGCAGTACTTC
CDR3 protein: CASSPGLAVYEQYF

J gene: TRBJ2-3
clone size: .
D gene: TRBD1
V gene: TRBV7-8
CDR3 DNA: TGTGCCAGCAGCTACACAGGGGGCAGGCACACAGATACGCAGTATTTT
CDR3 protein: CASSYTGGRHTDTQYF

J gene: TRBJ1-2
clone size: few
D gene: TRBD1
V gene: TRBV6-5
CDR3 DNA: TGTGCCAGCAGTTACCCCGGGACAGTGGGAAACTATGGCTACACCTTC
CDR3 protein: CASSYPGTVGNYGYTF

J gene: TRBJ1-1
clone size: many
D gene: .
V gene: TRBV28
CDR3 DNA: TGTGCCAGCAGCCCGGCAGGGGCTCTTTTCGAATACACTGAAGCTTTCTTT
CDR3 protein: CASSPAGALFEYTEAFF

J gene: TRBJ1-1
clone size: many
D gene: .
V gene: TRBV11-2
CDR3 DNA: TGTGCCAGCAGCTCACAGGGCCCGAACACTGAAGCTTTCTTT
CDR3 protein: CASSSQGPNTEAFF

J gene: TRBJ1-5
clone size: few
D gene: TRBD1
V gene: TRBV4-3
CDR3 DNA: TGCGCCAGCAGCATGGACAGGGCAAGCAATCAGCCCCAGCATTTT
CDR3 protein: CASSMDRASNQPQHF

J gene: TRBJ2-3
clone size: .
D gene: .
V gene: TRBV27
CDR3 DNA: TGTGCCACCACCGTTGGCACAGATACGCAGTATTTT
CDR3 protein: CATTVGTDTQYF

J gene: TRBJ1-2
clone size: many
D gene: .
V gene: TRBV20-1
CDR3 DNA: TGCAGTGCTAGAGAGAAGGGAAACTATGGCTACACCTTC
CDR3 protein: CSAREKGNYGYTF

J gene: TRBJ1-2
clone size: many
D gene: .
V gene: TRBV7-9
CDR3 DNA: TGTGCCAGCAGCTTACTAGGGGAATATCCTAACTATGGCTACACCTTC
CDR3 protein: CASSLLGEYPNYGYTF

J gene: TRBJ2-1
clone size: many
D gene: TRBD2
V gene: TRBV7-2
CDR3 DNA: TGTGCCAGCAGCTTAGATGCTAGCGGGGGGAGTTGGAATGAGCAGTTCTTC
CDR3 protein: CASSLDASGGSWNEQFF

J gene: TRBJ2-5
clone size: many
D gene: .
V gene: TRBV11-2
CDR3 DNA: TGTGCCAGCAGCTCTCGAACCTCGGCCCTAGGAGAGACCCAGTACTTC
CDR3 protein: CASSSRTSALGETQYF

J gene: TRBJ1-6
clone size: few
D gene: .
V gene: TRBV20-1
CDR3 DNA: TGCAGTGCTAGACGGAGCTCCTATAATTCACCCCTCCACTTT
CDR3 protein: CSARRSSYNSPLHF

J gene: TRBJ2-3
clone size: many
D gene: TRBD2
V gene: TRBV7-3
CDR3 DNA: TGTGCCAGCAGCCCCCTAGGACTAGCGGGGGGGCTAGATACGCAGTATTTT
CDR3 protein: CASSPLGLAGGLDTQYF

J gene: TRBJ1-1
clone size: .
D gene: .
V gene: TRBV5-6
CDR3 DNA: TGTGCCAGCAGCTTGGGAACAAATAGTGAAGCTTTCTTT
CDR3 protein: CASSLGTNSEAFF

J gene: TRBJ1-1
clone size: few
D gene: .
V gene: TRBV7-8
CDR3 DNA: TGTGCCAGCAGCCACATAAGGGGTATCGAGGCGTCGAACACTAAAGCTTTCTTT
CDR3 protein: CASSHIRGIEASNTKAFF

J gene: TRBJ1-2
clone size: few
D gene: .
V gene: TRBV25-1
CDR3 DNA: TGTGCCAGCACCCCAGGGAGGCTCTCGGATGGCTACACCTTC
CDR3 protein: CASTPGRLSDGYTF

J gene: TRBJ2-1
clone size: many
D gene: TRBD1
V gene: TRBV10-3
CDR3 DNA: TGTGCCATCAAAGGGGACAGGGGGCTCGATGAGCAGTTCTTC
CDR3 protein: CAIKGDRGLDEQFF

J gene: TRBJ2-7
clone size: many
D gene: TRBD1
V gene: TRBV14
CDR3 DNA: TGTGCCAGCAGCCTTGGGATCGACAGGGGGCCATCCTACGAGCAGTACTTC
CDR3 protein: CASSLGIDRGPSYEQYF

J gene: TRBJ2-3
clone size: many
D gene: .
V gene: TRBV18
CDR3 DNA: TGTGCCAGCTCACCAGGCTCCGGGCGGGCGGCTGGAGATACGCAGTATTTT
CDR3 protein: CASSPGSGRAAGDTQYF

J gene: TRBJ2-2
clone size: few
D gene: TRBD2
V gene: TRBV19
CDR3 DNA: TGTGCCAGTAGTATATCATCTAGCGGGAGAACCGGGGAGCTGTTTTTT
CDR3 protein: CASSISSSGRTGELFF

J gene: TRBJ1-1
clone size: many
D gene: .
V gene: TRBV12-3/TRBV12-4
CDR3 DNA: TGTGCCAGCAGTTCAGCGGGGGACACTGAAGCTTTCTTT
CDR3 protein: CASSSAGDTEAFF